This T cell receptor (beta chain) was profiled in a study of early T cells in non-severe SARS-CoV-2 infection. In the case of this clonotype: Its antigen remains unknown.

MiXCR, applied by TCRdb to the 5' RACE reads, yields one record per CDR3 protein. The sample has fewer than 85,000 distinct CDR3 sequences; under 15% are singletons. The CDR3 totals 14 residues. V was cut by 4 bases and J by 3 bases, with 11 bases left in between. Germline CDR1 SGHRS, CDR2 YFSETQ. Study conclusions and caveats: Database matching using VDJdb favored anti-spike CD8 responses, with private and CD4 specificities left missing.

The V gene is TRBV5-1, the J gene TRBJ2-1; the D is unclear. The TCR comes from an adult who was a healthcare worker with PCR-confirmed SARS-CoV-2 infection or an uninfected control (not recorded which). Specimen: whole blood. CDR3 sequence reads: CASSPDWIYNEQFF. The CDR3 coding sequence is TGCGCCAGCAGCCCCGACTGGATCTACAATGAGCAGTTCTTC.